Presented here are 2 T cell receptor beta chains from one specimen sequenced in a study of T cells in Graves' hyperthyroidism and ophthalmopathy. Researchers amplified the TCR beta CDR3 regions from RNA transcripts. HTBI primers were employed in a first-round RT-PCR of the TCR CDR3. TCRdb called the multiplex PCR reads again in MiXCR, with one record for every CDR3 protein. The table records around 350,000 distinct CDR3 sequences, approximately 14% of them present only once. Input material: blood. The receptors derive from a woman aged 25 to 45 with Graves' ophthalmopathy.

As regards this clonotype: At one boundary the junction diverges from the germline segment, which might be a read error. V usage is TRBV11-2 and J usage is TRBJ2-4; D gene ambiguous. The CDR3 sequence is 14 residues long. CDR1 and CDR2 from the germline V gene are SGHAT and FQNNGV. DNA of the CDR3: TGTGCCGGCAGCAGAACGGCAAATGTTGGCATTCAGTACTTC. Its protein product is CAGSRTANVGIQYF.

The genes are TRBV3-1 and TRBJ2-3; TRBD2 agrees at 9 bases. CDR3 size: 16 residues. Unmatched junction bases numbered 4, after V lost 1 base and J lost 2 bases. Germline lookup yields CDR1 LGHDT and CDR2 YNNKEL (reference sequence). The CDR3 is CASSQVAGANTDTQYF. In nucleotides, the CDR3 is TGTGCCAGCAGCCAAGTAGCGGGGGCGAACACAGATACGCAGTATTTT.